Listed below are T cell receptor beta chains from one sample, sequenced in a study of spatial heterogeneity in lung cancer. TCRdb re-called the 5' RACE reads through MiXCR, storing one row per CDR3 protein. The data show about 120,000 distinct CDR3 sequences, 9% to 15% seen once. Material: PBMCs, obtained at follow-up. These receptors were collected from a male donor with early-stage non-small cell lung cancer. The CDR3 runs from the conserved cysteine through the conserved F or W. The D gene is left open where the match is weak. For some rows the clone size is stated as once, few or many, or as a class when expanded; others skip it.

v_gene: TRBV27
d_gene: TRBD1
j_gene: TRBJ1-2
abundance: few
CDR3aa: CASSHDRVYGYTF
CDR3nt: TGTGCCAGCAGTCATGACAGGGTCTATGGCTACACCTTC

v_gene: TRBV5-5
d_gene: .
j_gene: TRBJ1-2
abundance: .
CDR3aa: CASSFSGLNTNYGYTF
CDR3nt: TGTGCCAGCAGCTTTTCAGGACTAAATACTAACTATGGCTACACCTTC

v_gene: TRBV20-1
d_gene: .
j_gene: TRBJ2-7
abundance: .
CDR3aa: CSASPPISGTNYEQYF
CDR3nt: TGCAGTGCTAGTCCTCCGATCTCCGGGACGAACTACGAGCAGTACTTC

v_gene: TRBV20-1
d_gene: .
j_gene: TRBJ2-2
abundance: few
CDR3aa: CSAQAGFGELFF
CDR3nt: TGCAGTGCTCAGGCGGGGTTTGGGGAGCTGTTTTTT

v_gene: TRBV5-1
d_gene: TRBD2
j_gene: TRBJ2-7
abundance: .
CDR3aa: CASSEGTSLSYEQYF
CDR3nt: TGCGCCAGCAGCGAAGGGACTAGTTTAAGCTACGAGCAGTACTTC

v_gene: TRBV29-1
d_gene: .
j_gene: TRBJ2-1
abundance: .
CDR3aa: CSVGSGKLGTRVSYNEQFF
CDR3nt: TGCAGCGTCGGATCCGGGAAGTTGGGGACCAGGGTATCCTACAATGAGCAGTTCTTC

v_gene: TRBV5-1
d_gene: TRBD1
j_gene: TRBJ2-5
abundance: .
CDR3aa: CASSLSGTGSQETQYF
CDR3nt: TGCGCCAGCAGCTTAAGTGGGACAGGGAGCCAAGAGACCCAGTACTTC

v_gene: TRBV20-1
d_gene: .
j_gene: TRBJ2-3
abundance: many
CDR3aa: CSAPDATGRDTQYF
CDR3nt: TGCAGTGCCCCGGACGCCACAGGGCGAGATACGCAGTATTTT

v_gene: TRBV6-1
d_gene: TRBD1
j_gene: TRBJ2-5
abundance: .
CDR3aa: CASSEDRGRVETQYF
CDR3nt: TGTGCCAGCAGTGAGGACAGGGGGCGCGTTGAGACCCAGTACTTC

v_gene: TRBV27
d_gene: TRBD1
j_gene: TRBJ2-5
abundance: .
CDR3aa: CASGTGGETQYF
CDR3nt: TGTGCCAGCGGTACAGGGGGAGAGACCCAGTACTTC

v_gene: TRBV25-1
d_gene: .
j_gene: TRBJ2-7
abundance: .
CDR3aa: CASSAMDSEQYF
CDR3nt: TGTGCCAGCAGTGCGATGGACAGCGAGCAGTACTTC

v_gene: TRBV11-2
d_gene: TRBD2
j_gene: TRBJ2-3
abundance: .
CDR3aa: CASSRGLAENTQYF
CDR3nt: TGTGCCAGCAGCCGGGGACTAGCGGAAAATACGCAGTATTTT

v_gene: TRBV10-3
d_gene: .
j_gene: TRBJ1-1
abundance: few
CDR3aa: CAISEGSANTEAFF
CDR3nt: TGTGCCATCAGTGAAGGTTCCGCAAACACTGAAGCTTTCTTT

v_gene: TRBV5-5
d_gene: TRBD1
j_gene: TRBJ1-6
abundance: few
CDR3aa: CASRGGTVQNSPLHF
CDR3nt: TGTGCCAGCAGGGGTGGGACAGTCCAAAATTCACCCCTCCACTTT

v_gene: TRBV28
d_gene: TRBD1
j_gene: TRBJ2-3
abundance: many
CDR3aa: CASYGQGLDTQYF
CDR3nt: TGTGCCAGCTACGGACAGGGTCTAGATACGCAGTATTTT

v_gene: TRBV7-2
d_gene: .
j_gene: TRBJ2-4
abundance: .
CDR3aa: CASSDLAMDPVAKNIQYF
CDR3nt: TGTGCCAGCAGCGATCTAGCCATGGACCCAGTAGCCAAAAACATTCAGTACTTC

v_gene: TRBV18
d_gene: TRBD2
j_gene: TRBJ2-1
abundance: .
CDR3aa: CASSPSTGLLYNEQFF
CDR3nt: TGTGCCAGCTCACCGTCCACGGGACTACTCTACAATGAGCAGTTCTTC

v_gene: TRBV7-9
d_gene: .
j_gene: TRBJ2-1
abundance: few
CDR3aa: CASSRMGLLVQFF
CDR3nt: TGTGCCAGCAGTCGTATGGGACTGCTGGTGCAGTTCTTC

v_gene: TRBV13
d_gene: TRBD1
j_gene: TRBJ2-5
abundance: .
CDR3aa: CASSQGTDQETQYF
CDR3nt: TGTGCCAGCAGCCAAGGGACAGACCAAGAGACCCAGTACTTC

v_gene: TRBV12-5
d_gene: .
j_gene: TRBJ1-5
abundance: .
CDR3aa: CASGLDNQPQHF
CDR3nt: TGTGCTAGTGGTTTAGACAATCAGCCCCAGCATTTT

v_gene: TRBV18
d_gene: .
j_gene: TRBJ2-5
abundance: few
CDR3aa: CASSRRPGNQETQYF
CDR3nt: TGTGCCAGCTCACGGAGACCGGGCAACCAAGAGACCCAGTACTTC

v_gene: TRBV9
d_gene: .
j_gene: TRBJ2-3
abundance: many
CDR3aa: CASSGHPTDTQYF
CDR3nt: TGTGCCAGCAGCGGACATCCGACAGATACGCAGTATTTT

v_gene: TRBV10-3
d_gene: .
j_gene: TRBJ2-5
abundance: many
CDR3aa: CAISESPPPGQETQYF
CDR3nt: TGTGCCATCAGTGAGTCCCCTCCACCAGGACAAGAGACCCAGTACTTC

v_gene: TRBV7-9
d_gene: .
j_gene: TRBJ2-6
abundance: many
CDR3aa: CASSSTGSGANVLTF
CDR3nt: TGTGCCAGCAGCTCTACAGGGTCTGGGGCCAACGTCCTGACTTTC

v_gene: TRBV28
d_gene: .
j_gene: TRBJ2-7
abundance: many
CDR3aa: CASSPRDPPYEQYF
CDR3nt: TGTGCCAGCAGCCCCAGGGATCCCCCCTACGAGCAGTACTTC

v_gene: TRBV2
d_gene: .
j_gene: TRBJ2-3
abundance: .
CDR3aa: CASSEDGYGTDTQYF
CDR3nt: TGTGCCAGCAGTGAAGACGGTTACGGCACAGATACGCAGTATTTT

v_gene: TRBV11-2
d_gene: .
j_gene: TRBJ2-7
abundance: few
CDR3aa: CASSFVQGKTYEQYF
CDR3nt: TGTGCCAGCAGCTTCGTTCAGGGGAAGACCTACGAGCAGTACTTC

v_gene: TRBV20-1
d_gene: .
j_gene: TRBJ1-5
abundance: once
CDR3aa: CSAPGRAGNQPQHF
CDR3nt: TGCAGTGCCCCGGGCAGGGCGGGCAATCAGCCCCAGCATTTT